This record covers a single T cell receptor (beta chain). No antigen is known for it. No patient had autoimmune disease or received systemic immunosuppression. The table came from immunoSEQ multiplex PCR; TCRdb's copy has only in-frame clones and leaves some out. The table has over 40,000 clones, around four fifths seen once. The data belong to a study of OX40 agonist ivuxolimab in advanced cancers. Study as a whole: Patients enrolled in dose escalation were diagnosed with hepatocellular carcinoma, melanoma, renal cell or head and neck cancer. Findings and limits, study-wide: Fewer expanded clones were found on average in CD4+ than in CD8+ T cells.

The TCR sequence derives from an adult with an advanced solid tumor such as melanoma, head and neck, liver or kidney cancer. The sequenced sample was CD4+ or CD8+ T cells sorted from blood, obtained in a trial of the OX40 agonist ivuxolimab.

The CDR3 loop reads CASQGFRTDTQYF. The DNA of the CDR3 is TGTGCCAGCCAGGGGTTCCGCACAGATACGCAGTATTTT. The chain joins TRBV14 to TRBJ2-3; a possible D gene is TRBD1 (6 bases). V dropped 8 bases and J dropped 1 base, with 10 bases sitting between them. Germline V gene data show CDR1 as SGHDN and CDR2 as FVKESK. This CDR3 region has 13 residues.